The text below deals with one TCR beta chain. Its antigen remains unidentified. At the Johns Hopkins FTIC core, DNA taken from cultured CD4+ T cells was sequenced by way of the Oncomine TCR Beta short-read assay. Someone extracted genomic DNA from cultured CD4+ T cells. One entry per CDR3 protein, called by TCRdb with MiXCR from the PCR reads. The sample consists of about 22,000 distinct CDR3 sequences, roughly two fifths of them appearing once. The data belong to a study of vaccination and CD4 T cells after COVID-19. This CDR3 contains 14 residues. Germline V gene lookup returns CDR1 MNHNS and CDR2 SASEGT. Unmatched junction bases numbered 6, after V lost 7 bases and J lost 4 bases. Study conclusions and caveats: A median of around 86% of reactive clones, in convalescent patients, became evident only post-vaccination.

Time point noted: late sampling 161 to 241 days after vaccination in a few convalescent patients. Treatment: roughly nine-day PBMC culture with coronavirus spike peptide pools or control peptides (ViraFEST assay). The V and J genes are TRBV6-1 and TRBJ2-1; TRBD1 aligns across 8 bases. The sample was CD4+ T cells from blood, cultured in vitro, taken about 7 months after SARS-CoV-2 vaccination. This TCR derives from a human donor who had recovered from COVID-19. CDR3 amino acids: CASTRTGRYNEQFF. CDR3 bases: TGTGCCAGCACCAGGACAGGGCGGTACAATGAGCAGTTCTTC.